Each of the 7 T cell receptor beta chains below was sequenced from the same sample in a study of CD8+ T cells in alopecia areata. TCR sequencing used cDNA made by reverse transcription of extracted RNA. Some clones are missing from TCRdb's copy, which holds only in-frame ones; the method was immunoSEQ multiplex PCR. The sample contains around 300,000 clones, none of them singletons. Cell sorting was performed on pooled cutaneous lymph node cells with CD4, CD8alpha, NKG2D, NKG2ACE and other markers. Specimen: CD4+ T cells sorted from a lymph node. The receptor set was obtained from a C3H/HeJ mouse with alopecia areata. The MHC haplotype of the strain is H2-k.

This clone was detected a few times. Any gene name here is a mouse gene name. The DNA ends 4 residues before the CDR3 does, and the rest of the CDR3 is filled in from the germline J gene. V usage is TRBV1 and J usage is TRBJ2-5; 9 bases map to TRBD2. The V gene's germline CDR1 is NSQYPW and CDR2 LRSPGD (reference sequence). The CDR3 has 16 residues. The CDR3 sequence: CTCSAPLLGGGDTQYF. CDR3 DNA (partial): TGCACCTGCAGTGCCCCCCTACTGGGGGGTGGGGAC.

With respect to this clone: Gene names and germline match the mouse. The observed sequence ends 4 residues before the CDR3 terminus, with the missing tail filled in from the germline J gene. This sample also contains other DNA sequences that code for the same CDR3. The rearrangement uses TRBV5 and TRBJ2-3; 8 bases agree with TRBD1. The V segment lost 4 bases and the J segment 3 bases; nucleotides outside the gene matches: 3. Germline V gene sequence: CDR1 LGHNA, CDR2 YNLKQL (reference sequence). The CDR3 runs 14 residues. The CDR3 bases that were read are TGTGCCAGCAGCCCCCGACAGGGGGCAGAA. As protein: CASSPRQGAE. The whole CDR3 protein reads CASSPRQGAETLYF.

This clone has a count of ten or more. Germline and genes: mouse. The CDR3 end falls 4 residues outside the read, so it is completed with the germline J gene. Other DNA sequences within the sample encode an identical CDR3. The chain has TRBV29 and TRBJ1-2; no definite D call. CDR3 length equals 12 residues. In germline, CDR1 is MSHET, CDR2 SYDVDS. Trimming left V 6 bases short and J 0 bases short, with 5 bases between. The CDR3 loop is CASSTANSDYTF. Partial CDR3 DNA: TGTGCTAGCAGCACAGCAAACTCC.

Concerning this clone itself: Mouse names are used for the genes. Read sequence stops 4 residues before the CDR3 end, and the germline J gene provides the missing end. Other DNA sequences in the same sample also yield this CDR3. This rearrangement joins TRBV13-1 to TRBJ2-1; 8 nucleotides match TRBD1. V was clipped by 3 bases and J by 4 bases; unmatched bases: 0. Germline-derived CDR1 and CDR2 are NSHNY and SYGAGN. The CDR3 runs to 13 residues. The part of the CDR3 DNA that was read is TGTGCCAGCAGTGGACAGGGGTATGCT. Translation gives CASSGQGYA. The entire CDR3 reads CASSGQGYAEQFF.

This clone was detected only a few times. Mouse names are used for the genes. The read ends 4 residues before the CDR3 terminus; that terminus is restored from the germline J gene. V usage is TRBV17 and J usage is TRBJ2-7; 8 bases are a match to TRBD1. CDR1 and CDR2 from the germline V gene are MNHDT and YYDKIL. The CDR3 is made up of 13 amino acids. The part of the CDR3 DNA that was read is TGTGCTAGCAGTATGACAGGGGATTAT. It specifies CASSMTGDY. The whole CDR3 protein is CASSMTGDYEQYF. The full variable domain, rest sourced from reference TRBV17 and TRBJ2-7, is DTTVKQNPRYKLARVGKPVNLICSQTMNHDTMYWYQKKPNQAPKLLLFYYDKILNREADTFEKFQSSRPNNSFCSLYIGSAGLEYSAMYLCASSMTGDYEQYFGPGTRLTVL.

This clone has just a few counts. Any gene name here is a mouse gene name. The read comes to an end 4 residues before the CDR3 does, leaving the germline J gene to fill in the end. The identical CDR3 is also encoded by other nucleotide sequences in the sample. The chain employs TRBV19 and TRBJ2-2; TRBD2 matches 10 bases. Looked up from germline, CDR1 is FNHDT and CDR2 is SITEND (reference sequence). The CDR3 loop spans 15 amino acids. The ends lost 4 bases at V and 2 bases at J; junction bases unmatched: 2. This chain's CDR3 is CASSSGGANTGQLYF. The part of the CDR3 DNA that was read is TGTGCCAGCAGTTCTGGGGGGGCGAACACCGGG.

In the case of this clone: Gene names refer to mouse genes. Other DNA sequences from this sample encode an identical CDR3 as well. Incomplete CDR3 DNA: TGTGCCAGCAGCCCGCAGGCAAACTCC. It encodes CASSPQANS. The entire CDR3 reads CASSPQANSDYTF. The chain carries TRBV5 and TRBJ1-2, with unresolved D. Read data end 4 residues before the CDR3 end; the end is taken from the germline J gene. The CDR3 is made up of 13 amino acids. V was clipped by 4 bases and J by 0 bases, with 6 bases between them. Germline loops: CDR1 LGHNA, CDR2 YNLKQL (reference sequence).